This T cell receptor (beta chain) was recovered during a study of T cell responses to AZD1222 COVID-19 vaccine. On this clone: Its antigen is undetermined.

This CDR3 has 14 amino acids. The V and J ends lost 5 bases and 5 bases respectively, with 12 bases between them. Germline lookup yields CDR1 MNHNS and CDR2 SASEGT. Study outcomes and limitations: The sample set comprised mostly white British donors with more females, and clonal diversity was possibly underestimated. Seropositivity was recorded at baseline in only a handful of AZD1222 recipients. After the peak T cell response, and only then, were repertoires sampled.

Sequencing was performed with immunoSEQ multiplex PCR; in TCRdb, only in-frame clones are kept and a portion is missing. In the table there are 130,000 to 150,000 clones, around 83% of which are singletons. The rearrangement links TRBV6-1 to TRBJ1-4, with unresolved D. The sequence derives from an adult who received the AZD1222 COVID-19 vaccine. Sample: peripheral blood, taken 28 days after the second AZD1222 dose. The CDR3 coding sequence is TGTGCCAGCAGTTCCCCCGGGAGAAATGAAAAACTGTTTTTT. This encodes CASSSPGRNEKLFF.